These 21 T cell receptor beta chains were all obtained from the same sample, sequenced in a study of cytomegalovirus exposure and HLA in healthy donors. 60 Vbeta and 13 Jbeta primers were used in PCR. Here immunoSEQ multiplex PCR was the method, and the copy in TCRdb shows in-frame clones only, minus some. The profile covers over 150,000 clones, with 77% appearing a single time and about 4% taken by the ten largest. Source material: PBMCs. These receptors were collected from a woman aged 60-70 years in good health and CMV-seropositive.

CDR3 sequence reads: CASSQTTILGRGYTGELFF. In DNA, the CDR3 is TGTGCCAGCAGCCAGACTACCATTTTAGGGCGGGGGTACACCGGGGAGCTGTTTTTT. V is TRBV14 and J is TRBJ2-2; 7 bases match TRBD2. The V gene's germline CDR1 is SGHDN and CDR2 FVKESK. The CDR3 runs 19 residues. V lost 3 bases, J lost 3 bases, and 16 bases stayed unmatched.

The CDR3 DNA is TGTGCCAGTAGTATCCAGGGGGTAGGGGATTCACCCCTCCACTTT. Its translation is CASSIQGVGDSPLHF. This chain joins TRBV19 and TRBJ1-6, with 7 bases identical to TRBD1. Looked up from germline, CDR1 is LNHDA and CDR2 is SQIVND (reference sequence). There are 15 residues in the CDR3. V lost 3 bases and J lost 8; bases outside the gene matches: 7. Based on the CDR3 plus reference TRBV19 and TRBJ1-6, the full variable domain is DGGITQSPKYLFRKEGQNVTLSCEQNLNHDAMYWYRQDPGQGLRLIYYSQIVNDFQKGDIAEGYSVSREKKESFPLTVTSAQKNPTAFYLCASSIQGVGDSPLHFGNGTRLTVT.

The V gene is TRBV15, the J gene TRBJ1-4, with D possibly TRBD1 on 5 matching bases. The germline V gene encodes CDR1 LNHNV and CDR2 YYDKDF (reference sequence). V was pared by 1 base and J by 4 bases, with 10 bases between. There are 15 residues in the CDR3. CDR3 loop: CATSRGGAGNEKLFF. CDR3 nucleotides: TGTGCCACCAGCAGAGGCGGGGCAGGTAATGAAAAACTGTTTTTT.

This chain connects TRBV11-3 to TRBJ2-7; 11 positions agree with TRBD1. The CDR3 contains 17 residues. CDR1 and CDR2 (germline): SGHNT, YENEEA. V lost 5 bases, J lost 7 bases, and 16 bases stayed unmatched. The CDR3 sequence: CASSRNTIGTGGAEQYF. The CDR3 DNA follows: TGTGCCAGCAGCCGAAACACCATCGGGACAGGGGGAGCGGAGCAGTACTTC. The complete variable domain, with remaining parts taken from reference TRBV11-3 and TRBJ2-7, reads EAGVVQSPRYKIIEKKQPVAFWCNPISGHNTLYWYLQNLGQGPELLIRYENEEAVDDSQLPKDRFSAERLKGVDSTLKIQPAELGDSAVYLCASSRNTIGTGGAEQYFGPGTRLTVT.

The chain employs TRBV10-2 and TRBJ2-7; 7 bases fit TRBD1. Per the germline V gene, CDR1 is WSHSY and CDR2 is SAAADI. This CDR3 has 12 residues. Trimming took 9 bases from V and 4 from J; bases not matched to a gene: 6. CDR3 sequence reads: CASTGAEYEQYF. CDR3 DNA sequence: TGCGCCAGTACAGGGGCAGAGTACGAGCAGTACTTC.

The chain recombines TRBV29-1 with TRBJ2-2, with 8 nucleotides matching TRBD2. CDR1 is SQVTM, CDR2 ANQGSEA, per germline. V trimming: 4 bases; J trimming: 2 bases; junction bases outside the gene matches: 3. The CDR3 is made up of 14 amino acids. The CDR3 nucleotides read TGCAGCGTTGCACTAGCGGCAAACACCGGGGAGCTGTTTTTT. Translating it yields CSVALAANTGELFF.

J is TRBJ1-2 and V is TRBV6-1; a weak D match, TRBD1 (5 bases). The CDR3 has 17 residues. Trimming left V 0 bases short and J 2 bases short, with 16 bases between. Germline V gene data show CDR1 as MNHNS and CDR2 as SASEGT. The chain's CDR3 is CASSEARVGQQNYGYTF. In nucleotides, the CDR3 is TGTGCCAGCAGTGAAGCGCGTGTCGGACAACAGAACTATGGCTACACCTTC.

The chain combines TRBV7-9 with TRBJ1-2; the D gene is possibly TRBD1 (5 bases). V was shortened by 4 bases and J by 2 bases, with 17 bases between the two germline ends. The CDR3 consists of 16 residues. Germline V lookup: CDR1 SEHNR, CDR2 FQNEAQ (reference sequence). This CDR3 is CASSSSLGGINYGYTF. DNA for the CDR3: TGTGCCAGCAGCTCCTCCCTTGGGGGGATAAACTATGGCTACACCTTC.

J is TRBJ1-3 and V is TRBV13, with 8 bases that match TRBD1. J lost 7 bases, V lost 1 base, and 18 bases had no gene match. CDR1 and CDR2 (germline): PRHDT, FYEKMQ (reference sequence). This CDR3 contains 19 residues. DNA of the CDR3: TGTGCCAGCAGCTTAGAAAACAGGCGTACAGGGGGTCGGAGGAACACCATATATTTT. It codes for CASSLENRRTGGRRNTIYF. The variable domain in full, with the rest retrieved from reference TRBV13 and TRBJ1-3, is AAGVIQSPRHLIKEKRETATLKCYPIPRHDTVYWYQQGPGQDPQFLISFYEKMQSDKGSIPDRFSAQQFSDYHSELNMSSLELGDSALYFCASSLENRRTGGRRNTIYFGEGSWLTVV.

This chain uses TRBV5-1 with TRBJ2-1, with TRBD2 identical over 15 bases. The germline V gene encodes CDR1 SGHRS and CDR2 YFSETQ. The V segment lost 2 bases and the J segment 7 bases; nucleotides outside the gene matches: 16. The CDR3 covers 20 residues. CDR3 bases: TGCGCCAGCAGCTTCAGACCGGGACTAGCGGGAGGTCGAGAGGGGAATGAGCAGTTCTTC. This sequence encodes CASSFRPGLAGGREGNEQFF.

The chain employs TRBV28 and TRBJ2-5; tentatively, D is TRBD2 (6 bases). V shed 7 bases and J shed 5 bases, with 14 bases lying between them. Germline V gene data show CDR1 as MDHEN and CDR2 as SYDVKM. This CDR3 is built from 13 residues. The DNA of the CDR3 is TGTGCCAGCACCCCCGGGGGTCAGGAGACCCAGTACTTC. Its protein is CASTPGGQETQYF.

The chain employs TRBV4-1 and TRBJ2-3; 11 nucleotides align to TRBD2. The V segment lost 4 bases and the J segment 6 bases; nucleotides outside the gene matches: 9. Germline V gene data show CDR1 as MGHRA and CDR2 as YSYEKL. The CDR3 has 16 residues. CDR3 bases: TGCGCCAGCAGCCGACCGGGACTAGCGGTCGCCGATACGCAGTATTTT. It codes for CASSRPGLAVADTQYF.

The rearrangement links TRBV18 to TRBJ2-3; 7 nucleotides line up with TRBD2. Germline trimming cut 3 bases from V and 6 bases from J; bases unmatched to any gene: 9. Germline V gene data show CDR1 as KGHSH and CDR2 as LQKENI. This CDR3 has 15 amino acids. The CDR3: CASSPKASGGDTQYF. The DNA for the CDR3 is TGTGCCAGCTCACCGAAGGCTAGCGGCGGCGATACGCAGTATTTT.

V gene TRBV7-6 combines with J gene TRBJ2-3, with 11 bases aligning to TRBD2. Germline trimming cut 6 bases from V and 3 bases from J; bases unmatched to any gene: 8. Germline values: CDR1 SGHVS, CDR2 FNYEAQ. The CDR3 is 16 amino acids. Written as DNA, the CDR3 is TGTGCCAGCAGTCTCAATAGCGGGGGGGCAACAGATACGCAGTATTTT. Amino acids: CASSLNSGGATDTQYF.

This sequence joins TRBV7-8 and TRBJ1-6; no definite D call. CDR1 is SGHVS, CDR2 FQNEAQ, per germline. The CDR3 runs to 14 residues. V was pared by 3 bases and J by 7 bases, with 10 bases between. The CDR3 protein is CASSLAGSNSPLHF. The CDR3 coding sequence is TGTGCCAGCAGCTTGGCCGGGTCAAATTCACCCCTCCACTTT.

The chain uses TRBV27 and TRBJ1-1; 7 bases line up with TRBD1. The germline gives CDR1 MNHEY, CDR2 SMNVEV (reference sequence). The CDR3 totals 12 residues. In DNA form, the CDR3 reads TGTGTCTTAGACAGGGAGAACACTGAAGCTTTCTTT. The encoded protein is CVLDRENTEAFF.

V gene TRBV28 combines with J gene TRBJ1-2; TRBD1 agrees at 8 bases. The length of the CDR3 is 13 residues. CDR1 and CDR2 from the germline V gene are MDHEN and SYDVKM. The V gene end was trimmed by 2 bases and the J gene end by 4 bases; junction bases not matched to a gene: 0. Here the CDR3 DNA reads TGTGCCAGCAGTTTACAGGGGGCCTATGGCTACACCTTC. It specifies CASSLQGAYGYTF.

The chain uses TRBV11-2 and TRBJ2-1; tentatively, D is TRBD1 (6 bases). V was pared by 5 bases and J by 4 bases, with 15 bases between. Germline V gives CDR1 SGHAT, CDR2 FQNNGV. The CDR3 totals 15 residues. The CDR3 bases are TGTGCCAGCAGCCCAGGGGAAAAGGAGTACAATGAGCAGTTCTTC. Protein: CASSPGEKEYNEQFF.

The chain combines TRBV2 with TRBJ2-5; TRBD1 might be the D (6 bases). Trimming shortened V by 8 bases and J by 1 base, and 17 bases separated the two germline ends. Germline V gene sequence: CDR1 SNHLY, CDR2 FYNNEI. The CDR3 spans 15 residues. This CDR3 reads CASLSGTIPQETQYF. CDR3 DNA: TGTGCCAGCCTATCCGGGACAATTCCCCAAGAGACCCAGTACTTC.

The chain joins TRBV2 to TRBJ2-2; TRBD2 is a possible D gene (6 bases). The CDR3 is 13 amino acids. Germline CDR1 and CDR2: SNHLY and FYNNEI. The ends were cut back, 6 bases at V and 6 bases at J, with 11 bases in the middle. The CDR3 DNA sequence: TGTGCCAGCAGCCCCCGGGGGTCCGGGGAGCTGTTTTTT. Translating it yields CASSPRGSGELFF.

V and J are TRBV18 and TRBJ2-2; unclear D gene. CDR1 is KGHSH, CDR2 LQKENI, per germline. This CDR3 region has 13 residues. Trimming removed 0 bases from V and 4 bases from J, with 3 bases in between. The CDR3 sequence is CASSPPSTGELFF. Here the CDR3 DNA reads TGTGCCAGCTCACCACCGAGCACCGGGGAGCTGTTTTTT.